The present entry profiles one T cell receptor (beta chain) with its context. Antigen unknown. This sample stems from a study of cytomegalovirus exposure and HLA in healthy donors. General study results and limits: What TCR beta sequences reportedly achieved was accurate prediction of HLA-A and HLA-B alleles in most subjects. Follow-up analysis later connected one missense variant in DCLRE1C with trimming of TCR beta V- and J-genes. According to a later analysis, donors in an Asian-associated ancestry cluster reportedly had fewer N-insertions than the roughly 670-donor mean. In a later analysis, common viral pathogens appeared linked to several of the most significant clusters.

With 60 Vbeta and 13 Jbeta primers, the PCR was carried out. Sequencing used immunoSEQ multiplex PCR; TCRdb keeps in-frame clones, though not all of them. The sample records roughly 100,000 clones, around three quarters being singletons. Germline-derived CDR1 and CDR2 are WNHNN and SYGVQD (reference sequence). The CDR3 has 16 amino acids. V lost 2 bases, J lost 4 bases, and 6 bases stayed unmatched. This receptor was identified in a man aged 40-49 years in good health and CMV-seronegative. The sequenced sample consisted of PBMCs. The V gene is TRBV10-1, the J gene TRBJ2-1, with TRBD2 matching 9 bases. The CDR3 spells CASSEALGLAYNEQFF. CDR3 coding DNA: TGCGCCAGCAGTGAGGCCTTGGGACTAGCTTACAATGAGCAGTTCTTC.